This T cell receptor beta chain was observed in a study of shared clonotypes between healthy human individuals. The V and J ends lost 4 bases and 0 bases respectively, with 10 bases between them. The CDR3 sequence is 15 residues long. In germline, CDR1 is GTSNPN, CDR2 SVGIG (reference sequence). Here immunoSEQ multiplex PCR was the method, and the copy in TCRdb shows in-frame clones only, minus some. The table shows 97,000 or so clones, with less than 50% occurring only once. This sequence was found in a woman aged 40 to 50 in good health. Some clones in this sample may be carry-over from other donors' samples. The specimen was PBMCs. The gene calls are TRBV30 and TRBJ2-6, with D possibly being TRBD1 (6 bases). Written as DNA, the CDR3 is TGTGCCTGGACGACAGGCACCTCTGGGGCCAACGTCCTGACTTTC. Translating gives CAWTTGTSGANVLTF.